What follows are 20 T cell receptor beta chains derived from one specimen sequenced in a study of a mutant IDH1 vaccine in newly diagnosed glioma. The method was immunoSEQ multiplex PCR; TCRdb's version includes in-frame clones alone and lacks a portion of them. Here the sample spans 85,000 to 100,000 clones, around four fifths being singletons. Regarding time point: baseline, week 1 (first vaccination visit). Treatment specified: pre-vaccination baseline after standard-of-care therapy. The specimen was PBMCs, collected from a glioma patient treated with radiotherapy, temozolomide or both. These receptors were obtained from a woman aged 45-60 years with glioma.

This rearrangement joins TRBV7-2 to TRBJ2-7; D is possibly TRBD2 (6 bases). In germline, CDR1 is SGHTA, CDR2 FQGNSA. V lost 4 bases and J 3 bases, leaving 13 bases between the germline ends. The CDR3 consists of 14 residues. The CDR3 loop is CASSSMVGGYEQYF. The CDR3 DNA reads TGTGCCAGCAGCTCGATGGTGGGGGGCTACGAGCAGTACTTC. Full variable domain (remainder filled in from reference TRBV7-2 and TRBJ2-7): GAGVSQSPSNKVTEKGKDVELRCDPISGHTALYWYRQSLGQGLEFLIYFQGNSAPDKSGLPSDRFSAERTGGSVSTLTIQRTQQEDSAVYLCASSSMVGGYEQYFGPGTRLTVT.

This clone was detected once. V is TRBV5-5 and J is TRBJ2-5; 10 positions match TRBD1. Trimming took 4 bases from V and 2 from J; bases not matched to a gene: 8. The CDR3 extends over 16 amino acids. Looked up from germline, CDR1 is SGHKS and CDR2 is YYEKEE (reference sequence). The CDR3 DNA follows: TGTGCCAGCAGCACCGGACAGGGGGGTACTCAAGAGACCCAGTACTTC. Translating gives CASSTGQGGTQETQYF.

This sequence joins TRBV30 and TRBJ2-3; the match to TRBD2 covers 14 bases. Germline V gene sequence: CDR1 GTSNPN, CDR2 SVGIG (reference sequence). This CDR3 is 16 amino acids long. V shed 1 base and J 1 base; nucleotides not matched to a gene: 1. The CDR3 DNA sequence: TGTGCCTGGAGTGCGGGACTAGCGGGGGGCACAGATACGCAGTATTTT. It codes for CAWSAGLAGGTDTQYF.

This chain joins TRBV2 and TRBJ1-4; D might be TRBD1 (6 bases). The V gene's germline CDR1 is SNHLY and CDR2 FYNNEI. CDR3 length equals 15 residues. V was clipped by 7 bases and J by 3 bases, with 15 bases between them. The CDR3 nucleotides are TGTGCCAGCATTTACAGGGAGGCGGCTAATGAAAAACTGTTTTTT. The encoded protein is CASIYREAANEKLFF.

This chain joins TRBV5-6 and TRBJ1-3; D uncertain. V lost 2 bases, J lost 0 bases, and 12 bases lay in between. Germline V lookup: CDR1 SGHDT, CDR2 YYEEEE. CDR3 size: 16 residues. CDR3 loop: CASSFSRGASGNTIYF. As DNA, the CDR3 is TGTGCCAGCAGCTTCTCCCGGGGAGCCTCTGGAAACACCATATATTTT.

V and J are TRBV29-1 and TRBJ1-5, with D possibly matching TRBD1 (5 bases). The CDR3 extends over 12 amino acids. The germline V gene has CDR1 SQVTM and CDR2 ANQGSEA. Trimming took 7 bases from V and 2 from J, leaving 9 bases between them. The CDR3 here is CSAGGGNQPQHF. For the CDR3, the DNA is TGCAGCGCGGGGGGAGGCAATCAGCCCCAGCATTTT.

The J gene is TRBJ1-4, the V gene TRBV7-2; D is possibly TRBD1 (6 bases). From germline, CDR1 is SGHTA and CDR2 FQGNSA. Deletions cut 2 bases from V and 4 bases from J, with 17 bases between. The CDR3 is made up of 17 amino acids. This CDR3 reads CASSLFIRGAFNEKLFF. CDR3 coding DNA: TGTGCCAGCAGCTTATTTATCAGGGGCGCGTTTAATGAAAAACTGTTTTTT. Full variable domain (outside the CDR3, taken from reference TRBV7-2 and TRBJ1-4): GAGVSQSPSNKVTEKGKDVELRCDPISGHTALYWYRQSLGQGLEFLIYFQGNSAPDKSGLPSDRFSAERTGGSVSTLTIQRTQQEDSAVYLCASSLFIRGAFNEKLFFGSGTQLSVL.

The V and J genes are TRBV25-1 and TRBJ2-5; 10 bases line up with TRBD1. Per germline, CDR1 MGHDK and CDR2 SYGVNS. This CDR3 contains 15 residues. V dropped 4 bases and J dropped 2; count of bases not matched to a gene: 4. CDR3 DNA sequence: TGTGCCAGCAGTGCGGGACAGGGGCCGCAAGAGACCCAGTACTTC. Translated, it gives CASSAGQGPQETQYF.

This sequence joins TRBV7-9 and TRBJ1-1; D is uncertain. Germline V gene lookup returns CDR1 SEHNR and CDR2 FQNEAQ (reference sequence). The CDR3 totals 14 residues. V shed 1 base and J shed 1 base, with 7 bases lying between them. The chain's CDR3 is CASSLGPPNTEAFF. The CDR3 DNA sequence: TGTGCCAGCAGCTTAGGACCGCCGAACACTGAAGCTTTCTTT.

The chain recombines TRBV7-9 with TRBJ2-5; 12 bases map to TRBD2. The CDR3 sequence is 14 residues long. The germline gives CDR1 SEHNR, CDR2 FQNEAQ (reference sequence). The ends lost 5 bases at V and 4 bases at J; junction bases unmatched: 2. The CDR3 sequence: CASSRTSGAETQYF. The CDR3 DNA sequence: TGTGCCAGCAGCCGGACTAGCGGGGCAGAGACCCAGTACTTC.

V gene TRBV5-4 combines with J gene TRBJ1-2; 9 nucleotides match TRBD1. The V gene end was trimmed by 4 bases and the J gene end by 8 bases; junction bases not matched to a gene: 15. The CDR3 loop spans 16 amino acids. Germline V gene data show CDR1 as SGHNT and CDR2 as YYREEE (reference sequence). For the CDR3, the DNA is TGTGCCAGCAGCATGAGTCCGGGACAGGGAAAACGAGGCTACACCTTC. As protein: CASSMSPGQGKRGYTF.

The DNA for the CDR3 is TGCGCCAGCAGCTTGAATGGGGGGGATTCACCCCTCCACTTT. Translated: CASSLNGGDSPLHF. The chain carries TRBV5-1 and TRBJ1-6, with a tentative D call TRBD1 (5 bases). The germline V gene has CDR1 SGHRS and CDR2 YFSETQ. V was pared by 1 base and J by 8 bases, with 10 bases between. The CDR3 has 14 residues.

In DNA form, the CDR3 reads TGTGCCAGCAGACCCTCAGGGCCCGGGGCTGGAAACACCATATATTTT. The encoded protein is CASRPSGPGAGNTIYF. The V and J genes are TRBV6-6 and TRBJ1-3; D possibly corresponds to TRBD1 (5 bases). The CDR3 length is 16 residues. V lost 6 bases and J 2 bases, leaving 17 bases between the germline ends. CDR1 is MNHNY and CDR2 is SVGAGI in the germline V gene (reference sequence).

The genes are TRBV9 and TRBJ1-6, with 7 bases identical to TRBD1. After removal of 0 bases from V and 11 bases from J, the junction contained 5 bases not matched to a gene. The CDR3 length is 14 residues. Germline assignment: CDR1 SGDLS and CDR2 YYNGEE. CDR3 sequence: CASSVEDRWPPLHF. CDR3 sequence (DNA): TGTGCCAGCAGCGTAGAGGACAGGTGGCCACCCCTCCACTTT. Variable domain in full (rest from reference TRBV9 and TRBJ1-6): DSGVTQTPKHLITATGQRVTLRCSPRSGDLSVYWYQQSLDQGLQFLIQYYNGEERAKGNILERFSAQQFPDLHSELNLSSLELGDSALYFCASSVEDRWPPLHFGNGTRLTVT.

In its sample, this clone was seen once. V gene TRBV6-1 combines with J gene TRBJ1-2, with a tentative D call TRBD1 (6 bases). V was pared by 6 bases and J by 8 bases, with 19 bases between. Germline CDR1 is MNHNS and CDR2 is SASEGT. The length of the CDR3 is 14 residues. This CDR3 is CASSSHRDIGGYTF. The CDR3 DNA is TGTGCCAGCAGCTCCCACCGGGACATCGGAGGCTACACCTTC.

V and J are TRBV27 and TRBJ1-1; D might be TRBD1 (6 bases). Germline-derived CDR1 and CDR2 are MNHEY and SMNVEV (reference sequence). The V end lost 8 bases, the J end lost 8 bases, and 12 bases lay between the germline ends. This CDR3 is built from 11 residues. This chain's CDR3 is CASCPGTEAFF. The CDR3 DNA is TGTGCCAGCTGTCCCGGGACAGAAGCTTTCTTT.

This clone was recorded only once. The chain combines TRBV2 with TRBJ1-1; 8 bases match TRBD1. CDR1 and CDR2 (germline): SNHLY, FYNNEI. The CDR3 is 15 residues long. V shed 2 bases and J 7 bases; nucleotides not matched to a gene: 9. The CDR3 here is CASSEFPGQGLEAFF. The DNA of the CDR3 is TGTGCCAGCAGTGAATTCCCCGGACAGGGACTTGAAGCTTTCTTT.

The chain recombines TRBV29-1 with TRBJ2-5; weak D call: TRBD1 (6 bases). The CDR3 is 12 amino acids. The V gene lost 7 bases and the J gene lost 3 bases, with 12 bases spanning the gap. CDR1 is SQVTM, CDR2 ANQGSEA, per germline. CDR3 sequence (DNA): TGCAGCGGACAGGAAGGGAAAGAGACCCAGTACTTC. Protein: CSGQEGKETQYF.

J is TRBJ1-5 and V is TRBV7-6; the D gene is possibly TRBD1 (5 bases). Trimming stripped 1 base from V and 4 bases from J, with 20 bases between. The CDR3 consists of 18 residues. CDR1 and CDR2 (germline): SGHVS, FNYEAQ. The chain's CDR3 is CASSLEAGPGWINQPQHF. The CDR3, as DNA: TGTGCCAGCAGCTTAGAGGCGGGGCCGGGGTGGATAAATCAGCCCCAGCATTTT. Supplemented by reference TRBV7-6 and TRBJ1-5, the full variable domain reads GAGVSQSPRYKVTKRGQDVALRCDPISGHVSLYWYRQALGQGPEFLTYFNYEAQQDKSGLPNDRFSAERPEGSISTLTIQRTEQRDSAMYRCASSLEAGPGWINQPQHFGDGTRLSIL.

J is TRBJ2-1 and V is TRBV7-2, with TRBD2 matching over 10 bases. Losses at the gene ends were 5 bases for V and 7 bases for J; bases not matched to a gene: 8. The CDR3 has 15 amino acids. Germline V gene sequence: CDR1 SGHTA, CDR2 FQGNSA. The CDR3 DNA follows: TGTGCCAGCAGCCAGAGCGGGGGGGCAGGGAATGAGCAGTTCTTC. This gives the protein CASSQSGGAGNEQFF.